This TCR beta chain was sequenced during a study of cytomegalovirus exposure and HLA in healthy donors (dated by TCRdb to 2015 to 2018). About the investigation overall: According to an earlier analysis of a few hundred of the donors, 150 million to 200 million T cells yielded 117 million unique TCR beta sequences and about 300 Gb of sequence data. About 300 gigabases of sequencing data and 70 million to 85 million unique TCR sequences were included in an early release covering roughly 600 HLA-typed donors. Among the roughly 400 genotyped donors, about 85% belonged to the genetic ancestry cluster associated with self-reported Caucasian donors. The study aimed to test whether cataloging public T cell receptors could reveal signatures of past pathogen exposure. The study profiled the T cell repertoires of about 720 subjects by immunosequencing and related them to cytomegalovirus serostatus. Along with the approximately 650-subject first cohort, a separate validation cohort of 120 different subjects was used. The study combined high-throughput TCR immunosequencing, statistical association of individual TCRs with disease status, and machine learning to predict cytomegalovirus infection status. To study patterns of TCR occurrence, a later analysis re-analyzed previously published TCR beta repertoires from 650 to 750 donors and added high-resolution HLA genotyping. Rather than drawing on any new phenotypic data, the later analysis identified candidate immune exposures from TCR beta sequences and the way those sequences occurred across donors. An earlier analysis of some 500 of the donors used high-throughput TCR beta sequencing to judge whether each TCR beta V gene segment behaved as functional or pseudogenic. Alongside the repertoire data, information on donor age, sex, ethnicity and CMV serostatus was compiled. A later genetic analysis took genome-wide SNP genotypes for about 65% of the roughly 670 donors and used that subset as a discovery cohort. Every discovery cohort repertoire had been produced on one sequencing platform. Both class I and class II loci were covered by HLA typing, at four-digit resolution. Typing coverage varied by locus: roughly 629-630 donors for A, B, C, DRB1 and DQB1; some 520 for DQA1; 600 to 610 for DPA1; under 490 for DPB1. Roughly 5 DR-DQ haplotypes were handled as single units for association and clustering, since linkage in the cohort was strong. Among 398 genotyped donors of the cohort, an average of approximately 240,000 unique TCR beta nucleotide sequences were sequenced per donor, roughly a sixth of them non-productive. Summary of the overall study and its limitations: A later genetic analysis reported fewer N-insertions in productive TCRs among donors in an Asian-associated ancestry cluster than the approximately 670-donor mean. According to a later analysis, parvovirus B19, influenza, CMV and Epstein-Barr virus appeared linked to several top co-occurrence clusters. The cohort was sequenced for TCR beta chains only, and without alpha or paired-chain data the features that could be detected were limited. When HLA alleles, especially DR and DQ, strongly co-occurred, TCR associations were difficult to assign to individual alleles. A later analysis found that most CMV-associated TCR beta chains appeared HLA-restricted, with HLA associations seemingly driven largely by CMV exposure. Because HLA typing was missing for some donors at each locus, association tests included only the typed subset. In vitro tests confirmed that a few of the cytomegalovirus-associated TCR beta chains recognize cytomegalovirus antigens. Most TCR sequences were seen in very few donors, while some public TCRs were found in many individuals. Linkage disequilibrium might explain the correlated functional status among segregating V segments, but an unknown experimental factor could not be ruled out. In a later analysis, around 17,000 TCR beta sequences were associated with specific HLA alleles at a false discovery rate of 0.05. Compared with equally common non-associated chains, HLA-associated TCR beta chains in a later analysis were more clonally expanded and had lower generation probabilities. Roughly uniform sequencing depth across donors was assumed in presence/absence analyses, although this assumption may not hold. A further reported finding was that TCR beta sequences accurately predicted the HLA-A and HLA-B alleles for most subjects in the first cohort. An earlier analysis of around 540 of the donors showed that most TCR beta V segments appeared in productive rearrangements either about 87% or about 30% of the time, which broadly matched IMGT annotations. The earlier analysis of approximately 560 of the donors excluded around 17 rarely observed V segments, including chromosome 9 orphons, because counts were too low. An association between a missense DCLRE1C variant and V-gene and J-gene trimming of TCR beta chains was found in a later genetic analysis and replicated in an independent cohort. CMV serostatus was the only immune exposure information available for the cohort. The authors suggested that the approach could potentially be extended to other disease states and immunological phenotypes. In both the original and validation cohorts, the classifier was reported to diagnose cytomegalovirus status with high specificity and sensitivity. In a later analysis, the rate of TCR association differed among HLA loci, with DRB1 alleles having the most associated TCRs and HLA-C alleles having the fewest. A cluster of highly shared sequence variants was judged likely to represent a technical artifact of the sequencing pipeline. A total of 150 to 200 TCR beta chains were listed by the study as associated with cytomegalovirus.

In total, over 600 healthy bone marrow donors made up the cohort. Cohort members were all nominally healthy when sampled, although unrecorded immune exposures were likely present. The donor tested CMV seronegative and was one of the 352 seronegative cohort members. Each donor provided a peripheral blood sample, and peripheral blood mononuclear cells were used for TCR beta sequencing. Genomic DNA extraction from the blood cell samples was performed with the Qiagen DNeasy Blood Extraction Kit. Receptors were amplified or captured by the immunoSEQ multiplex PCR assay. A mixture of 60 forward primers for TCR Vbeta segments and 13 reverse primers for TCR Jbeta segments was used in the multiplex PCR. The CDR3 region of rearranged TCR beta genes was amplified from genomic DNA with a multiplex PCR assay. The amplified TCR beta libraries were sequenced on the Illumina HiSeq System as 87-base-pair reads. On the authors' methods: Across the 500 to 700 repertoires, a later analysis counted 78 million or so unique TCR beta chains, about 10 million of which were shared by at least two donors. Raw reads were error-corrected and collapsed into unique sequences by a nearest-neighbor algorithm in which closely related sequences were merged to remove PCR and sequencing errors. CDR3 sequences were aligned to IMGT reference sequences to assign V, D and J gene segments. For a sequence to be retained, at least a six-nucleotide match to both a V gene segment and a J gene segment was required. A rearrangement was called productive if the CDR3 had no stop codons and remained in frame with V and J, and every other rearrangement was called non-productive. CDR3 was defined according to IMGT convention as the region running from the second conserved V-encoded cysteine to the conserved J-encoded phenylalanine. The earlier analysis of approximately 500 of the donors excluded sequences that lacked an unambiguous match to a single V gene segment. In an earlier analysis of 450 to 750 of the donors, a V segment was called functional when productive rearrangements were above 56.7%, and segregating when the standard deviation between donors exceeded 5%. A statistical classification framework was developed to diagnose cytomegalovirus status using the catalog of TCR beta chain sequences. In a later analysis, TCR nucleotide sequences were compared against IMGT/GENE-DB human TR gene sequences so that V and J genes could be assigned. The TCRdist pipeline was used in a later analysis to assign CDR3 sequences and most-parsimonious VDJ recombination scenarios. In a later analysis, every TCR beta chain was defined by the combination of its CDR3 amino acid sequence and its V-gene family, and reads without a unique V-gene family were dropped. In a later analysis, 500 to 650 highly shared, low-generation-probability nucleotide sequences were removed to address suspected cross-contamination and a sequencing artifact. In a later analysis, a clonal expansion index for each public chain was calculated from normalized within-repertoire ranks of inferred template counts. Generation probabilities in a later analysis came from a VDJ recombination model fitted to out-of-frame rearrangements, and those results were checked against IGoR. In a later analysis, hypergeometric tests were used to score TCR-TCR, TCR-HLA and TCR-CMV co-occurrence, with a repertoire-size bias correction applied to TCR pairs. To estimate false discovery rates, a later analysis permuted the HLA or CMV assignments 20 times. In a later analysis, co-occurring TCRs were grouped with DBSCAN, and TCRdist sequence similarity was added when clustering was performed within HLA-allele-positive subsets. For co-occurrence clustering, repertoires with fewer than 30,000 or more than 120,000 public chains were excluded, along with five or six repertoires with anomalous nucleotide sharing. The table comes from immuneACCESS by way of TCRdb, which keeps in-frame sequences with V and J called. Part of the clones is missing from these tables; in studies checked, under half for an unresolved V gene and the rest for unknown reasons. That table furnishes V, J and clone size, whereas the DNA furnished D and trimming. This sample lists 150,000 to 200,000 clones; roughly 73% were detected once. Around 1.9% of the sample comes from the top ten.

In regard to this clone: Its recognized antigen is unknown. The record has no base qualities; no much larger clone is one base away.

The receptor's source is a woman aged 25 to 39 in good health and CMV-seronegative. Sequenced input: PBMCs.

The DNA sequence follows: TGTGCCAGCAGTTTATCGGCAGGGGTCCACTACGAGCAGTACTTC. It translates to CASSLSAGVHYEQYF. The rearrangement joined TRBV27 to TRBJ2-7; a tentative D match to TRBD1 spans 6 bases. V was cut back by 0 bases and J by 3 bases, leaving a gap of 12 bases between them. From the cysteine up to the phenylalanine, the CDR3 has a length of 15 residues. The DNA shown is the 45-base CDR3, in frame from base 1. From the germline V gene (reference sequence), CDR1 is MNHEY and CDR2 is SMNVEV.